A single T cell receptor beta chain is shown here with its context. The sample originates from a study of control samples from healthy donors and cancer patients. The CDR3 runs 14 residues. CDR1 is SGHAT, CDR2 FQNNGV, per germline. J lost 3 bases, V lost 5 bases, and 7 bases had no gene match. The protocol was immunoSEQ multiplex PCR, while the TCRdb copy is restricted to in-frame clones and leaves out a portion. Of 99,000 or so clones listed, roughly 86% are singletons. This TCR came from a man aged 55 to 70 in good health. The chain recombines TRBV11-2 with TRBJ2-7; TRBD1 matches 7 bases. Sample: blood. CDR3 region: CASSQNGQVYEQYF. In DNA, the CDR3 is TGTGCCAGCAGCCAAAACGGACAGGTCTACGAGCAGTACTTC.